Following are 5 T cell receptor beta chains from one sample sequenced in a study of regulatory T cells in long-lasting Graves disease. Relying on iRepertoire HTBI primers and Arm-PCR of CDR3 regions, the team built TCR beta libraries. MiXCR was run by TCRdb on the multiplex PCR reads, yielding one entry per CDR3 protein. The profile shows roughly 470,000 distinct CDR3 sequences, around 20% of them singletons. Time point here: persistent/refractory GD, antithyroid drugs over 5 years with positive TRAb. PBMC-extracted RNA yielded the TCR library. The source was peripheral blood mononuclear cells (PBMCs), collected when the disease was refractory, from a patient treated with antithyroid drugs. Receptors originate from a female donor with Graves disease.

This clonotype was seen ten or more times. The V and J genes are TRBV19 and TRBJ1-5, with D unclear. Trimming took 3 bases from V and 0 from J, leaving 9 bases between them. From germline, CDR1 is LNHDA and CDR2 SQIVND (reference sequence). The CDR3 length is 15 residues. This chain's CDR3 is CASSMADYSNQPQHF. CDR3 in DNA: TGTGCCAGTAGTATGGCAGACTATAGCAATCAGCCCCAGCATTTT.

A single count supports this clonotype. A much more abundant neighbour one base away suggests this may be a read error. This chain connects TRBV6-1 to TRBJ1-2; 11 bases are a match to TRBD1. The CDR3 totals 17 residues. The germline CDR1 and CDR2 sequences are MNHNS and SASEGT. The CDR3 DNA reads TGTGCCAGCAGTTACAGGGACAGGGGGATACCTAACTATGGCTACGCCTTC. Translation gives CASSYRDRGIPNYGYAF.

This clonotype has at least ten counts. The chain recombines TRBV5-1 with TRBJ1-2; D not resolved. Trimming cost V 4 bases and J 0 bases, with 16 bases left between them. The germline CDR1 and CDR2 sequences are SGHRS and YFSETQ. This CDR3 contains 16 residues. CDR3 sequence: CASSTSGRETNYGYTF. DNA of the CDR3: TGCGCCAGCAGCACCTCCGGACGGGAGACTAACTATGGCTACACCTTC.

This clonotype has just a few counts. V and J are TRBV10-2 and TRBJ2-7; weak D call: TRBD2 (5 bases). Trimming removed 10 bases at V and 7 bases at J, with 14 bases between. From germline, CDR1 is WSHSY and CDR2 SAAADI. The CDR3 is 11 amino acids. CDR3 sequence: CATGVEREQYF. CDR3 DNA: TGCGCCACCGGGGTGGAGCGGGAGCAGTACTTC.

This clonotype has more than one count but fewer than ten. At one of its ends the junction is not consistent with the germline gene, which may arise from a read error. The V and J genes are TRBV5-1 and TRBJ1-5, with D unclear. Germline V CDR1 and CDR2: SGHRS, YFSETQ. The CDR3 is 13 amino acids. DNA for the CDR3: TGTGCCAGCAGCTTAGCAGCGTGGCAGCCCCAGCATTTT. It yields the protein CASSLAAWQPQHF. The variable domain in full, with the rest retrieved from reference TRBV5-1 and TRBJ1-5, is KAGVTQTPRYLIKTRGQQVTLSCSPISGHRSVSWYQQTPGQGLQFLFEYFSETQRNKGNFPGRFSGRQFSNSRSEMNVSTLELGDSALYLCASSLAAWQPQHFGDGTRLSIL.